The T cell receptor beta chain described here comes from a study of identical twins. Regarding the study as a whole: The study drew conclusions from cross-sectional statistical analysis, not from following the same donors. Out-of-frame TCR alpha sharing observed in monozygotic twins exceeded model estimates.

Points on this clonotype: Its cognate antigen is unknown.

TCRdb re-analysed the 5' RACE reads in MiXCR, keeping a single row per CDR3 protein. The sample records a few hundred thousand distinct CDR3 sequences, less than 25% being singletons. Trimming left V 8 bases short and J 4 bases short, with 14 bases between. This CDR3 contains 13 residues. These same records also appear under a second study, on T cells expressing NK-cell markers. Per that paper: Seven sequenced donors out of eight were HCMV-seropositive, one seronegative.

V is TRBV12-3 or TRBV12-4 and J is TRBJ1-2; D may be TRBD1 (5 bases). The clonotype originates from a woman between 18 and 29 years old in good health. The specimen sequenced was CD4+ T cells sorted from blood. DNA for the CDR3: TGTGCCAGCTCTTGGGCTGGGGCCTATGGCTACACCTTC. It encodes CASSWAGAYGYTF.